These T cell receptor beta chains were read from a single sample in a study of cytomegalovirus exposure and HLA in healthy donors. Repertoires were generated with immunoSEQ multiplex PCR, while TCRdb's copy carries only in-frame clones and drops some. The sample lists about 160,000 clones; approximately 80% were seen once. The source material was PBMCs. The receptors here all came from a man aged 18 to 30 in good health and CMV-seronegative. Both conserved end residues are trimmed from each CDR3. Each record gives: J gene, V gene, CDR3 protein.

TRBJ2-3 TRBV5-6 ASSRSGPDTQY
TRBJ2-1 TRBV29-1 SVYSSGKYNEQF
TRBJ2-7 TRBV5-1 ASSLEQISYEQY
TRBJ2-6 TRBV6-1 ASSEDEGSGANVLT
TRBJ2-1 TRBV9 ASSAGLAEEQF
TRBJ2-3 TRBV7-8 ASSSLHTDTQY
TRBJ2-2 TRBV28 ASSSTGSGELF
TRBJ2-1 TRBV28 ATGVGGPYNEQF
TRBJ1-3 TRBV6-6 ASSPREGGNTIY
TRBJ2-7 TRBV7-8 ASSLVGLSSYEQY
TRBJ2-4 TRBV7-2 ASRAAGEAKNIQY
TRBJ1-1 TRBV11-2 ASSPRPGQGASGTEAF
TRBJ2-1 TRBV18 ASSPRTGEMRNEQF
TRBJ2-1 TRBV7-2 ASSFTSGRALNEQF
TRBJ1-4 TRBV5-1 ASSQGPNEKLF
TRBJ2-7 TRBV28 ASLAGGSPYEQY
TRBJ2-7 TRBV21-1 ASSKAPEELYEQY
TRBJ1-4 TRBV4-1 ASSQADPGGEKLF
TRBJ1-2 TRBV4-3 ASSPEVYRSLRGYT
TRBJ1-1 TRBV7-2 ASSLVVRGGTEAF
TRBJ2-5 TRBV5-1 ASSSRLSQETQY
TRBJ1-5 TRBV23-1 ASSRLTGGNQPQH
TRBJ2-7 TRBV10-3 AISAAGMDSSYSYEQY
TRBJ2-1 TRBV9 ASSVVSGGGREQF
TRBJ2-5 TRBV7-9 ASSLSGAGQGTQY
TRBJ2-1 TRBV2 ASRAIPGTGSYNEQF
TRBJ1-6 TRBV6-5 ASSYTGAYNSPLH
TRBJ1-3 TRBV28 ASSFRGRGNTIY
TRBJ2-1 TRBV6-1 ASSVWTGGTYNEQF
TRBJ2-1 TRBV7-9 ASSLTDWTGLAKNNEQF
TRBJ1-6 TRBV9 ASNRDSDSYNSPLH
TRBJ2-5 TRBV9 ASSALPPVETQY
TRBJ1-2 TRBV6-5 ASSLHGSEVYGYT
TRBJ1-5 TRBV2 ASSGDSDQPQH
TRBJ2-7 TRBV5-5 ASSLGWLAGPYEQY
TRBJ1-6 TRBV28 ASSETGPGAPLH
TRBJ1-3 TRBV15 ATSRGGPGNTIY
TRBJ2-4 TRBV28 ASSLGLAKNIQY
TRBJ1-1 TRBV6-5 ASSSGGSNTEAF
TRBJ1-5 TRBV5-8 ASSPKDREWQPQH
TRBJ2-3 TRBV9 ASTSSTDTQY
TRBJ2-4 TRBV19 ASSIAPSGGPRLNIQY
TRBJ2-1 TRBV7-8 ASSSTGTGWNEQF
TRBJ2-5 TRBV7-6 ASGKEGLQETQY
TRBJ2-7 TRBV7-6 ASSIRDRGGSEQY
TRBJ1-5 TRBV4-1 ASSQPGQVAPQH
TRBJ2-5 TRBV9 ASSLGMGEAQY
TRBJ1-6 TRBV5-1 ASSLARRLNSPLH
TRBJ2-5 TRBV19 ASSPWTGGGETQY
TRBJ1-6 TRBV7-2 ASSLVRHSSYNSPLH
TRBJ1-3 TRBV27 ASRGLSSSGNTIY
TRBJ2-2 TRBV10-3 AIRGLTGVANTGELF
TRBJ2-3 TRBV7-6 ASSLAGTGESDTQY
TRBJ2-7 TRBV7-9 ASSSSGSIDEQY
TRBJ2-7 TRBV4-1 ASSQDTVYEQY